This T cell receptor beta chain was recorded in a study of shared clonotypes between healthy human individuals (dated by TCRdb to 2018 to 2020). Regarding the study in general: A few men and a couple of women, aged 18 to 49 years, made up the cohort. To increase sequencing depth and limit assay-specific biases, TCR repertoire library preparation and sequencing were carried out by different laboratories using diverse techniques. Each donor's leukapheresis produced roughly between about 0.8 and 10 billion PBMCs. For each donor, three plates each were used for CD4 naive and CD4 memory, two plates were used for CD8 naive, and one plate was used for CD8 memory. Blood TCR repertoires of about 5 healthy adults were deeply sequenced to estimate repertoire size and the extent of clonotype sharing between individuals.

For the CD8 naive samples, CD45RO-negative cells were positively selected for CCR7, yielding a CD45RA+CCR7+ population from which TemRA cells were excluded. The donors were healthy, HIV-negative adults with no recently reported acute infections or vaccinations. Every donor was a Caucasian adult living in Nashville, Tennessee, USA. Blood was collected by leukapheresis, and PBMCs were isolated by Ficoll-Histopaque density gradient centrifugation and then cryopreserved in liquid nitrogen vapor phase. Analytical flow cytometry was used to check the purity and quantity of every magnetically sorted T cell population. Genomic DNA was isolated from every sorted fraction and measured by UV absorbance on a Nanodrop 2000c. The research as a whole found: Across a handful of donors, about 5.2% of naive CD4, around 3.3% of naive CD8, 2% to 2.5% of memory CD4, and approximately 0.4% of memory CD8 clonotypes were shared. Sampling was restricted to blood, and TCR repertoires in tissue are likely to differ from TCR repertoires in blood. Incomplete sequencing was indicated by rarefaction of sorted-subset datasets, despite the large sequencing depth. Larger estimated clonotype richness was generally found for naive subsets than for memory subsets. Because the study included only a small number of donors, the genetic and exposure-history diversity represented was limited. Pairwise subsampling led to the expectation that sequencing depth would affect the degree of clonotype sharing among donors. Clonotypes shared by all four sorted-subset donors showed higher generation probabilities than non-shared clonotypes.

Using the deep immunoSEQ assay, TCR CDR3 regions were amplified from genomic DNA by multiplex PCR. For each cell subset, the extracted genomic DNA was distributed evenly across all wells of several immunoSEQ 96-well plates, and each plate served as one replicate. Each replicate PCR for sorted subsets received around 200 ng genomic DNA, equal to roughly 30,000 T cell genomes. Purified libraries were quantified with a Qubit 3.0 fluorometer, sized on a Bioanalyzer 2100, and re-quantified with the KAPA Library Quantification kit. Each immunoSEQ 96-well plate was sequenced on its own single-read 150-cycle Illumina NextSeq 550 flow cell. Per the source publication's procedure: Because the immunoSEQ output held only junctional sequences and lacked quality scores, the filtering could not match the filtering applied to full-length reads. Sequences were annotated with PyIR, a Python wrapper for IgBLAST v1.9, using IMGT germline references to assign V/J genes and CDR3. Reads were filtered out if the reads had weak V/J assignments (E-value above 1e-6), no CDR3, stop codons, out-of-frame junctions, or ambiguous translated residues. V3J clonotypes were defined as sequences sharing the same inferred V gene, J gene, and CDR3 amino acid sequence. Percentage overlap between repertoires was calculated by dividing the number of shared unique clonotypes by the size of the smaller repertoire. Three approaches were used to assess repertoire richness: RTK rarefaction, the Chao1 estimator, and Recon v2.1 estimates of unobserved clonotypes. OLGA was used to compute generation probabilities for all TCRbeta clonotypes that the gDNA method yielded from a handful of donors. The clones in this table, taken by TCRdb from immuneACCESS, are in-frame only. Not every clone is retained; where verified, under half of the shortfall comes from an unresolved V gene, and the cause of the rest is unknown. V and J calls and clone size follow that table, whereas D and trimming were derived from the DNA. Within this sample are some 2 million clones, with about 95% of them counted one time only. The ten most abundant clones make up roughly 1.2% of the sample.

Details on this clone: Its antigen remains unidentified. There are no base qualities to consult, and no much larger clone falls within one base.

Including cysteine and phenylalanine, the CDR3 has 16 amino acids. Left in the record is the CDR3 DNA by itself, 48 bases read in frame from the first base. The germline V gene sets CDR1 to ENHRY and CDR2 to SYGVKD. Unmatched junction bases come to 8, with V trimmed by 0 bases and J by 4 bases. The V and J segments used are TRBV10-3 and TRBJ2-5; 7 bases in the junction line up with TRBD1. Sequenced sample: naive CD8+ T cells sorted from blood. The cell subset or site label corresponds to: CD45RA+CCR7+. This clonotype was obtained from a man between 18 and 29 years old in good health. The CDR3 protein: CAISESRDRDRETQYF. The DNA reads TGTGCCATCAGTGAGTCCCGCGACAGGGACCGAGAGACCCAGTACTTC.